Below, 18 T cell receptor beta chains from the same sample are listed, as sequenced in a study of shared clonotypes between healthy human individuals. The data were produced by immunoSEQ multiplex PCR, yet TCRdb's version contains in-frame clones alone and is incomplete. The profile covers about a million clones, with 60% to 80% appearing a single time and approximately 0.95% taken by the ten largest. Sequencing was carried out using memory CD4+ T cells from PBMCs. Subset noted: CD45RA-negative fraction. The receptors originated from a man between 18 and 35 years old in good health. Some clones in this sample may be carry-over from other donors' samples.

CDR3 DNA: TGTGCCAGCTCCGGGACCAGCGGGTCCGAGCAGTACTTC. Translating gives CASSGTSGSEQYF. The chain has TRBV6-1 and TRBJ2-7, with D maybe TRBD2 (6 bases). Per the germline V gene, CDR1 is MNHNS and CDR2 is SASEGT. Trimming left V 8 bases short and J 6 bases short, with 17 bases between. The length of the CDR3 is 13 residues.

This clone has only a few counts. The V gene is TRBV7-2, the J gene TRBJ2-1; TRBD2 might be the D (6 bases). From germline, CDR1 is SGHTA and CDR2 FQGNSA. With 5 bases removed from V and 4 bases from J, the gap between germline ends came to 12 bases. The CDR3 is made up of 14 amino acids. CDR3: CASSASSDYNEQFF. The CDR3 coding sequence is TGTGCCAGCAGCGCCTCTAGCGATTACAATGAGCAGTTCTTC.

The CDR3 region is CASSLALAGSGEQFF. For the CDR3, the DNA is TGTGCCAGCAGCTTGGCTCTAGCGGGGTCCGGTGAGCAGTTCTTC. J is TRBJ2-1 and V is TRBV11-2; 9 bases agree with TRBD2. This CDR3 comprises 15 residues. Losses at the gene ends were 3 bases for V and 9 bases for J; bases not matched to a gene: 9. The germline V gene has CDR1 SGHAT and CDR2 FQNNGV.

The rearrangement links TRBV2 to TRBJ1-5, with TRBD1 matching over 8 bases. V shed 6 bases and J 4 bases; nucleotides not matched to a gene: 5. Germline-derived CDR1 and CDR2 are SNHLY and FYNNEI. This CDR3 comprises 14 residues. CDR3: CASRDRQGNQPQHF. The CDR3 region has the DNA TGTGCCAGCAGAGACCGACAGGGGAATCAGCCCCAGCATTTT.

The genes are TRBV6-1 and TRBJ1-3; D unresolved. The CDR3 spans 12 residues. Per the germline V gene, CDR1 is MNHNS and CDR2 is SASEGT. V was clipped by 2 bases and J by 8 bases, with 7 bases between them. Here the CDR3 reads CASSELGYTIYF. Here the CDR3 DNA reads TGTGCCAGCAGTGAATTGGGTTACACCATATATTTT.

In nucleotides, the CDR3 is TGTGCCAGCAACGAAGGACAGCACAATGAGCAGTTCTTC. This encodes CASNEGQHNEQFF. V and J are TRBV11-2 and TRBJ2-1, with D tentatively TRBD1 (6 bases). Germline V gene sequence: CDR1 SGHAT, CDR2 FQNNGV. Between the trimmed V and J ends, which lost 7 bases and 5 bases, there was a span of 12 bases. This CDR3 spans 13 amino acids.

Comments on this clone: It is likely a read error, because the conserved phenylalanine at the end of the CDR3 is missing. The DNA is left out, because the CDR3 cannot be placed on it with certainty; the CDR3 is given as TCRdb lists it. The chain couples TRBV2 to TRBJ2-7; no check of the table's D call, TRBD1, against the DNA was made. The CDR3 numbers 12 amino acids, ends counted. Germline loops: CDR1 SNHLY, CDR2 FYNNEI. The CDR3 here is CASSEAPINHQG.

The chain has TRBV28 and TRBJ1-4; D perhaps matches TRBD1 (5 bases). The CDR3 length is 13 residues. V lost 11 bases and J lost 5, with 15 bases in between. Germline CDR1 reads MDHEN; CDR2 reads SYDVKM. CDR3 DNA sequence: TGTGCCGGACGGTCTGGGGGAAATGAAAAACTGTTTTTT. Translated, it gives CAGRSGGNEKLFF.

The chain combines TRBV25-1 with TRBJ1-1; possibly TRBD1 for D (6 bases). The CDR3 is 17 residues long. Germline V CDR1 and CDR2: MGHDK, SYGVNS. Deletions cut 8 bases from V and 3 bases from J, with 25 bases between. CDR3 sequence: CASLKGGGAGQDTEAFF. As DNA, the CDR3 is TGTGCCAGCCTTAAAGGGGGAGGGGCAGGTCAGGACACTGAAGCTTTCTTT.

The rearrangement links TRBV19 to TRBJ1-1, with 7 bases aligning to TRBD1. Germline V gene data show CDR1 as LNHDA and CDR2 as SQIVND (reference sequence). The CDR3 covers 16 residues. V gave up 5 bases and J gave up 1 base; unmatched junction bases: 10. DNA of the CDR3: TGTGCCAGTAGTTTGCAGGGGGTGCGATCGAACACTGAAGCTTTCTTT. It codes for CASSLQGVRSNTEAFF.

This sequence joins TRBV7-2 and TRBJ2-2; D is unclear. Trimming took 5 bases from V and 7 from J, leaving 14 bases between them. The CDR3 contains 14 residues. CDR1 is SGHTA and CDR2 is FQGNSA in the germline V gene. Written as DNA, the CDR3 is TGTGCCAGCAGCATCGGGCCTTTGGGCGGGGAGCTGTTTTTT. This codes for CASSIGPLGGELFF.

This sequence joins TRBV6-1 and TRBJ1-5, with D possibly TRBD1 on 6 matching bases. Trimming cost V 4 bases and J 5 bases, with 18 bases left between them. This CDR3 comprises 16 residues. Germline values: CDR1 MNHNS, CDR2 SASEGT. CDR3 nucleotide sequence: TGTGCCAGCAGTGGCCAGAACTTGGGGGGGCATCAGCCCCAGCATTTT. It encodes CASSGQNLGGHQPQHF.

A few counts support this clone. The chain couples TRBV7-8 to TRBJ2-1, with a weak D call TRBD2 (6 bases). The CDR3 has 14 amino acids. Trimming removed 2 bases from V and 6 bases from J, with 11 bases in between. The germline V gene has CDR1 SGHVS and CDR2 FQNEAQ. The CDR3 nucleotides read TGTGCCAGCAGCTTACGGGACTCAGGCAATGAGCAGTTCTTC. Amino acid sequence: CASSLRDSGNEQFF.

The chain has TRBV4-3 and TRBJ2-7; perhaps D is TRBD1 or TRBD2 (6 bases each). This CDR3 has 15 residues. Trimming took 4 bases from V and 2 from J, leaving 15 bases between them. Germline CDR1 is LGHNA and CDR2 is YSLEER. The CDR3 is CASSPSGAGAYEQYF. CDR3 sequence (DNA): TGCGCCAGCAGCCCTTCGGGGGCAGGGGCCTACGAGCAGTACTTC.

This chain joins TRBV6-5 and TRBJ1-4; TRBD1 aligns across 8 bases. With 6 bases clipped from V and 5 bases from J, the junction kept 5 bases outside the gene matches. Germline CDR1 is MNHEY and CDR2 is SVGAGI. The CDR3 runs 14 residues. CDR3 nucleotide sequence: TGTGCCAGCAGCCCACAGGGGGGGAATGAAAAACTGTTTTTT. It specifies CASSPQGGNEKLFF.

For this clone: Distinct nucleotide sequences in the sample also encode this CDR3. V usage is TRBV5-1 and J usage is TRBJ2-3; the D gene is possibly TRBD2 (5 bases). CDR1 is SGHRS and CDR2 is YFSETQ in the germline V gene. The CDR3 has 13 residues. Trimming stripped 4 bases from V and 4 bases from J, with 10 bases between. CDR3 DNA: TGCGCCAGCAGCCCTGGGAGTGCAGATACGCAGTATTTT. This sequence encodes CASSPGSADTQYF. The full variable domain, with the rest looked up from reference TRBV5-1 and TRBJ2-3, is KAGVTQTPRYLIKTRGQQVTLSCSPISGHRSVSWYQQTPGQGLQFLFEYFSETQRNKGNFPGRFSGRQFSNSRSEMNVSTLELGDSALYLCASSPGSADTQYFGPGTRLTVL.

The gene calls are TRBV4-1 and TRBJ2-1; D perhaps matches TRBD2 (8 bases). The CDR3 totals 19 residues. Germline loops: CDR1 MGHRA, CDR2 YSYEKL. V dropped 6 bases and J dropped 1 base, with 25 bases sitting between them. In nucleotides, the CDR3 is TGCGCCAGCAGGGTACAGGGGCTTAGGGCTAGCGGGTCCTACAATGAGCAGTTCTTC. Its translation: CASRVQGLRASGSYNEQFF.

The rearrangement uses TRBV28 and TRBJ2-4; D is ambiguous. Between the trimmed V and J ends, which lost 4 bases and 0 bases, there was a span of 10 bases. This CDR3 has 15 amino acids. The germline V gene encodes CDR1 MDHEN and CDR2 SYDVKM. The CDR3 sequence: CASSSPLGAKNIQYF. The CDR3 coding sequence is TGTGCCAGCAGTTCGCCCTTGGGAGCCAAAAACATTCAGTACTTC.